Listed below are T cell receptor beta chains from one sample, sequenced in a study of cytomegalovirus exposure and HLA in healthy donors. Produced via immunoSEQ multiplex PCR; TCRdb's table is partial and in-frame only. The profile shows 250,000 to 350,000 clones, 88% of them singletons. Sequenced input: PBMCs. The receptors were gathered from a young man in good health and CMV-seronegative. CDR3s include the opening cysteine and the closing phenylalanine or tryptophan. A D gene is named only where the DNA matches it firmly. The size entry is marked missing in some rows and otherwise reads once, few, many or a size class.

j_gene	abundance	v_gene	d_gene	CDR3nt	CDR3aa
TRBJ1-5	.	TRBV6-1	.	TGTGCCAGCAGGGGTGAGGGTTTAGTATCTCAGCCCCAGCATTTT	CASRGEGLVSQPQHF
TRBJ2-1	.	TRBV27	.	TGTGCCAGCAGGGAGGACACGGGGGGCCTCTACAATGAGCAGTTCTTC	CASREDTGGLYNEQFF
TRBJ2-3	.	TRBV6-5	.	TGTGCCAGCAGTTACTCGAGTTTCAGGGACACAGATACGCAGTATTTT	CASSYSSFRDTDTQYF
TRBJ2-2	.	TRBV19	.	TGTGCCAGCGTAGACAGCTACACCGGGGAGCTGTTTTTT	CASVDSYTGELFF
TRBJ2-7	.	TRBV19	TRBD1	TGTGCCAGTAGCCCTTCCATCGGGCAGGGGGCGTTTAACGAGCAGTACTTC	CASSPSIGQGAFNEQYF
TRBJ1-1	.	TRBV2	.	TGTGCCAGCAGACAAGGGGCGAACACTGAAGCTTTCTTT	CASRQGANTEAFF
TRBJ2-7	.	TRBV6-5	TRBD1	TGTGCCAGCAGTTACGACAGGGGGCCCGGCGAGCAGTACTTC	CASSYDRGPGEQYF
TRBJ1-3	.	TRBV6-6	.	TGTGCCAGCAGTTACCCGGCGGGGCGCGGAAACACCATATATTTT	CASSYPAGRGNTIYF
TRBJ2-7	.	TRBV6-5	.	TGTGCCAGCAGTTGGGCCTCCGCCTACGAGCAGTACTTC	CASSWASAYEQYF
TRBJ1-2	.	TRBV27	TRBD1	TGTGCCAGCAGTTCCCGACCAATCCTCCGGGACAGGTCTTACTATGGCTACACCTTC	CASSSRPILRDRSYYGYTF
TRBJ1-1	.	TRBV5-8	.	TGTGCCAGCAGCTACACGGGAGGGCAAAGGAACACTGAAGCTTTCTTT	CASSYTGGQRNTEAFF
TRBJ1-5	.	TRBV5-6	.	TGTGCCAGCAGCTTGAAAGGGGTTCATCAGCCCCAGCATTTT	CASSLKGVHQPQHF
TRBJ2-5	.	TRBV7-9	.	TGTGCCAGCAGAACTGGGGGACAAGCGGGGAGAGAGACCCAGTACTTC	CASRTGGQAGRETQYF
TRBJ2-2	.	TRBV5-1	.	TGCGCCAGCAGCTTGGCCACGACTCCCGTCACCGGGGAGCTGTTTTTT	CASSLATTPVTGELFF
TRBJ1-3	once	TRBV27	.	TGTGCCAGCAGTTTTGTCAGGGGTGGAAACACCATATATTTT	CASSFVRGGNTIYF
TRBJ2-7	once	TRBV7-2	TRBD2	TGTGCCAGCGGATCTAGCGGGGGGAGTTCCTACGAGCAGTACTTC	CASGSSGGSSYEQYF
TRBJ2-7	.	TRBV29-1	.	TGCAGCGTTGAAGTTACAGGGTACGCTGAACACGGGCAGTACTTC	CSVEVTGYAEHGQYF
TRBJ1-6	.	TRBV10-2	TRBD1	TGCGCCAGCATGATCGACAGGGGCTATAATTCACCCCTCCACTTT	CASMIDRGYNSPLHF
TRBJ2-7	.	TRBV27	TRBD2	TGTGCCAGCAGTATCCGGGGGGCGGGGGGCTCCTACGAGCAGTACTTC	CASSIRGAGGSYEQYF
TRBJ2-1	.	TRBV5-1	.	TGCGCCAGCAGCTCAAGGCGGGAACAGCAGTTCTTC	CASSSRREQQFF
TRBJ2-7	.	TRBV5-1	TRBD1	TGCGCCAGCAGCTTGGGACAGGGGGGTAACGAGCAGTACTTC	CASSLGQGGNEQYF
TRBJ2-3	.	TRBV7-9	TRBD1	TGTGCCAGCAGCTGGACACCCTCGACAGGGGCGGGAGATACGCAGTATTTT	CASSWTPSTGAGDTQYF
TRBJ2-3	.	TRBV5-1	.	TGCGCCAGCAGCTTGCCAGGGCCCGATACGCAGTATTTT	CASSLPGPDTQYF
TRBJ1-1	.	TRBV9	TRBD1	TGTGCCAGCAGCGCTGGGGACAGGGGATCTGCGGCTTTCTTT	CASSAGDRGSAAFF
TRBJ2-1	.	TRBV19	TRBD1	TGTGCCAGTTCAACAGGGGCTAGCTCCTACAATGAGCAGTTCTTC	CASSTGASSYNEQFF
TRBJ2-6	once	TRBV11-2	.	TGTGCCAGCAGCTTAGTCCGCTCTGGGGCCAACGTCCTGACTTTC	CASSLVRSGANVLTF
TRBJ1-5	.	TRBV27	.	TGTGCCAGCAGCAAGTTCTCCGGGATAAGGGGAGGTAGCAATCAGCCCCAGCATTTT	CASSKFSGIRGGSNQPQHF
TRBJ2-7	once	TRBV7-8	.	TGTGCCAGCAGCTCGGGTCTTACAAGAGGCAAGTACTTC	CASSSGLTRGKYF
TRBJ2-7	.	TRBV5-4	.	TGTGCCAGCAGCTTGGCCGCAAAGGGGCTTGGTTACGAGCAGTACTTC	CASSLAAKGLGYEQYF
TRBJ2-2	once	TRBV4-3	TRBD1	TGCGCCAGCAGCCACCCAGGGGGCGTTGCCGGGGAGCTGTTTTTT	CASSHPGGVAGELFF
TRBJ2-7	.	TRBV19	TRBD2	TGTGCCAGTAGTACCCGCCTAGCGGGGGACTCCTACGAGCAGTACTTC	CASSTRLAGDSYEQYF
TRBJ1-1	.	TRBV7-2	.	TGTGCCAGCAGCTTAGCGGCCCGAACAGTGAACACTGAAGCTTTCTTT	CASSLAARTVNTEAFF
TRBJ1-1	.	TRBV19	TRBD1	TGTGCCAGTAGTGAGACAGGGTGGGGCACTGAAGCTTTCTTT	CASSETGWGTEAFF
TRBJ1-1	.	TRBV6-5	.	TGTGCCAGCACTCAAGGGGGGGCTACCACTGAAGCTTTCTTT	CASTQGGATTEAFF
TRBJ2-1	.	TRBV29-1	TRBD2	TGCAGCGTTGAACGGGCGGGGGGCGCGAATGAGCAGTTCTTC	CSVERAGGANEQFF
TRBJ2-2	once	TRBV10-3	.	TGTGCCATCAGCGAGGACGGGACCGGGGAGCTGTTTTTT	CAISEDGTGELFF
TRBJ1-3	once	TRBV18	.	TGTGCCAGCTCACCTCTGGGCCGAGGGAGCTCTGGAAACACCATATATTTT	CASSPLGRGSSGNTIYF
TRBJ1-3	.	TRBV19	.	TGTGCCACCCGATCCCAGGGGTCTGGAAACACCATATATTTT	CATRSQGSGNTIYF
TRBJ1-4	.	TRBV6-1	.	TGTGCCAGCTTTCGACAGCTTGCAACTAATGAAAAACTGTTTTTT	CASFRQLATNEKLFF
TRBJ2-5	.	TRBV7-2	TRBD2	TGTGCCAGCAGCTGGGGACTAGAGGGAGAGACCCAGTACTTC	CASSWGLEGETQYF
TRBJ2-5	.	TRBV7-9	.	TGTGCCAGCAGCCACCTCTCGGGAGAGACCCAGTACTTC	CASSHLSGETQYF
TRBJ1-2	.	TRBV7-9	.	TGTGCCAGCAGCTTAGCAAGAAGCAGGGGAGCCCTTAACTATGGCTACACCTTC	CASSLARSRGALNYGYTF
TRBJ1-3	.	TRBV19	.	TGTGCCACCATGAGTAGGGGTTACTCTGGAAACACCATATATTTT	CATMSRGYSGNTIYF
TRBJ1-2	.	TRBV6-1	TRBD1	TGTGCCAGCAGCAAAAGGGGGCGCGGGGAGTATGGCTACACCTTC	CASSKRGRGEYGYTF
TRBJ1-2	.	TRBV7-9	.	TGTGCCAGCAGCCCCGCGTTAGGCAGGGATAATTATGGCTACACCTTC	CASSPALGRDNYGYTF